This T cell receptor (beta chain) was sequenced for a study of blood T cells in healthy people across ages. Study-wide results and limits: A greater number of naive CD4+ cells and higher diversity distinguished long-lived donors from aged donors. Naive and antigen-experienced cells were not separated, limiting conclusive comparison. Diversity estimated from one million T cells was considered an underestimate.

For this clonotype: Its target is unknown.

PCR was performed a second time for roughly 7 to 11 cycles using a sample-barcoded 5' primer and a J-beta primer mix. Every cDNA was tagged by a template-switch adaptor with 12 random nucleotides. TCRdb used MiXCR to reprocess the 5' RACE reads, holding one entry per CDR3 protein. The repertoire holds 1,800,000 or so distinct CDR3 sequences, with 39% as singletons. The CDR3 has 14 amino acids. Germline lookup yields CDR1 SGHTA and CDR2 FQGNSA. Sequenced sample: blood. The chain combines TRBV7-2 with TRBJ2-7; TRBD1 matches at 7 bases. The J call is uncertain, as TRBJ2-5 better fits the DNA end. This TCR was recovered from a human donor in good health. The CDR3 DNA is TGTGCCAGCAGCCAAAATACAGGGGAAGAGACCCAGTACTTC. Translated: CASSQNTGEETQYF.